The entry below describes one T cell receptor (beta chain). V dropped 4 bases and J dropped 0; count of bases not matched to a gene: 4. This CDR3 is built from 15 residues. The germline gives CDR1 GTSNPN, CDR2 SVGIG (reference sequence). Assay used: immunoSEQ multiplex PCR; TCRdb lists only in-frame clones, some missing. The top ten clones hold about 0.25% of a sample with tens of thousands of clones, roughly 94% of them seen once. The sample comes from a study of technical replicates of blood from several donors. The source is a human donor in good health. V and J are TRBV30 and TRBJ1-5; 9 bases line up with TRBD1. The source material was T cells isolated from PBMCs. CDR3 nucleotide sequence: TGTGCCTGGACCCGGACAGGGGATAGCAATCAGCCCCAGCATTTT. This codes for CAWTRTGDSNQPQHF.